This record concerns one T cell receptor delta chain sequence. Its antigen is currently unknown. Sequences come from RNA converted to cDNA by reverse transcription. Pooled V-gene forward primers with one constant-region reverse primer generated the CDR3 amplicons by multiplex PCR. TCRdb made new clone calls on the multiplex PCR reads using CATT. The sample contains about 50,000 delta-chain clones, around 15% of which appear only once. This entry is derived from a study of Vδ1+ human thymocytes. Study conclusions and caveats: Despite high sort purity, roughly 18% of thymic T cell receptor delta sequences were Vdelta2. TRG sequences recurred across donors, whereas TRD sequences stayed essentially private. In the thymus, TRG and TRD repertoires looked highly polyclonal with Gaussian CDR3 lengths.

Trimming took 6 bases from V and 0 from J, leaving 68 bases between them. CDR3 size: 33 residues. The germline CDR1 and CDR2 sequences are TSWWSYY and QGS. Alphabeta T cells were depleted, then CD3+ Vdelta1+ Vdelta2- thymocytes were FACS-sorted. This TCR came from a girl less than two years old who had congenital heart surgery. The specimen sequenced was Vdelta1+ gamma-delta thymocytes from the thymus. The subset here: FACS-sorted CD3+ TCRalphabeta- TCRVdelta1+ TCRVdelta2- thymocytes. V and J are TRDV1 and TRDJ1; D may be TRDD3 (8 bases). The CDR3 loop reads CALGPTHRGKKDWSFLPLLGALHRTSYTDKLIF. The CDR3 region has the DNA TGTGCTCTTGGCCCTACTCACCGGGGGAAAAAAGATTGGTCCTTCCTTCCACTACTGGGGGCCTTACATCGAACCTCCTACACCGATAAACTCATCTTT.